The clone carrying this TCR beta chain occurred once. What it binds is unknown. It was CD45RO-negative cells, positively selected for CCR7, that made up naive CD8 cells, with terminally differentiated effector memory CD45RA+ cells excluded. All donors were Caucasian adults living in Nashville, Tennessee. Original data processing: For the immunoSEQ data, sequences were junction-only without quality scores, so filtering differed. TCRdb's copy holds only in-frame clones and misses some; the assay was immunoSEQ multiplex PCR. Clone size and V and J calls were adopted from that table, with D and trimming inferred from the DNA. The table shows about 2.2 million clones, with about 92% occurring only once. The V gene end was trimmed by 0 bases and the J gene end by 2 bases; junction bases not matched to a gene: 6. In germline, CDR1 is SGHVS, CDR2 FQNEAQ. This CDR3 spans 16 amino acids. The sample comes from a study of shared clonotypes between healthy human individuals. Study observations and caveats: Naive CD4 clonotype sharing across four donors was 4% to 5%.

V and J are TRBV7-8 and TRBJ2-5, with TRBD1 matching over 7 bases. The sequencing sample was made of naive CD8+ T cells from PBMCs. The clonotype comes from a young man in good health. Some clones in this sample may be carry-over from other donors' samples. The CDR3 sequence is CASSLANDREQETQYF. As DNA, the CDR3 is TGTGCCAGCAGCTTAGCGAATGACAGGGAACAAGAGACCCAGTACTTC.